Listed below are T cell receptor beta chains from one sample, sequenced in a study of cytomegalovirus exposure and HLA in healthy donors. Using immunoSEQ multiplex PCR, the repertoire was profiled, and TCRdb retains in-frame clones only, with some absent. The sample includes some 200,000 clones, around 84% seen only once; the top ten take roughly 2.6%. Sequenced: PBMCs. The receptors here all came from a woman aged 45-65 years in good health and CMV-seropositive. Each CDR3 is given with its conserved first and last residue. Each record gives: clone size, D gene, V gene, J gene, CDR3 protein, CDR3 DNA. A D gene is named only where the DNA matches it firmly. Size is stated for part of the rows, as once, few or many counts, or as a class when the clone is expanded.

-	TRBD2	TRBV4-2	TRBJ2-1	CASSQDYGGAYNEQFF	TGTGCCAGCAGCCAAGATTATGGGGGGGCCTACAATGAGCAGTTCTTC
-	-	TRBV30	TRBJ1-3	CACQGSGNTIYF	TGTGCCTGCCAGGGATCTGGAAACACCATATATTTT
-	TRBD1	TRBV6-1	TRBJ1-5	CASLGGQGNQPQHF	TGTGCCAGCCTTGGAGGACAGGGCAATCAGCCCCAGCATTTT
-	-	TRBV5-6	TRBJ1-1	CASSLGQRNTEAFF	TGTGCCAGCAGCTTGGGGCAGCGGAACACTGAAGCTTTCTTT
-	-	TRBV7-2	TRBJ2-7	CASSSAYEQYF	TGTGCCAGCAGCTCGGCCTACGAGCAGTACTTC
once	-	TRBV12-2	TRBJ2-7	CASRSRDLVRRGGIYEQYF	TGTGCAAGTCGCTCGAGGGATCTCGTTCGGCGGGGGGGAATCTACGAGCAGTACTTC
-	TRBD2	TRBV7-9	TRBJ2-3	CASSLDGGGTDTQYF	TGTGCCAGCAGCTTAGACGGGGGGGGTACAGATACGCAGTATTTT
-	-	TRBV6-1	TRBJ2-7	CASNEEYEQYF	TGTGCCAGCAACGAGGAATACGAGCAGTACTTC
-	-	TRBV6-6	TRBJ1-6	CASSYRGNSPLHF	TGTGCCAGCAGTTACAGGGGTAATTCACCCCTCCACTTT
few	-	TRBV5-6	TRBJ1-3	CASSLWGGGGNTIYF	TGTGCCAGCAGCTTGTGGGGGGGCGGTGGAAACACCATATATTTT
once	TRBD1	TRBV5-4	TRBJ1-2	CASSLGQGSFYGYTF	TGTGCCAGCAGCTTGGGACAGGGATCTTTCTATGGCTACACCTTC
-	TRBD2	TRBV15	TRBJ2-3	CATSRTSGVQADTQYF	TGTGCCACCAGCAGGACTAGCGGGGTGCAGGCAGATACGCAGTATTTT
-	TRBD2	TRBV2	TRBJ2-7	CASRAGGPGEQYF	TGTGCCAGCAGGGCGGGGGGGCCGGGGGAGCAGTACTTC
-	-	TRBV19	TRBJ2-7	CASSITRGKDEQYF	TGTGCCAGTAGTATCACGAGGGGGAAGGACGAGCAGTACTTC
-	TRBD1	TRBV7-2	TRBJ2-1	CASSSTGGSYNEQFF	TGTGCCAGCAGCTCAACAGGGGGCTCCTACAATGAGCAGTTCTTC
-	-	TRBV7-2	TRBJ1-1	CASSPIGVNTEAFF	TGTGCCAGCAGCCCCATAGGGGTGAACACTGAAGCTTTCTTT
-	-	TRBV9	TRBJ1-3	CASSSGRFSGNTIYF	TGTGCCAGCAGCTCGGGAAGGTTCTCTGGAAACACCATATATTTT
few	-	TRBV5-1	TRBJ2-1	CASSLPVLSQGPATSSYNEQFF	TGCGCCAGCAGCTTGCCCGTCTTGAGTCAGGGTCCCGCTACAAGCTCCTACAATGAGCAGTTCTTC
-	TRBD2	TRBV30	TRBJ2-7	CAWSDSGGIYEQYF	TGTGCCTGGAGTGATAGCGGGGGGATCTACGAGCAGTACTTC
once	TRBD1	TRBV9	TRBJ2-5	CASSVAGQAGETQYF	TGTGCCAGCAGCGTGGCCGGACAGGCGGGAGAGACCCAGTACTTC
-	TRBD1	TRBV6-6	TRBJ2-7	CASSDSRTGSYEQYF	TGTGCCAGCAGTGATTCCCGGACAGGAAGTTACGAGCAGTACTTC
few	-	TRBV6-4	TRBJ2-6	CASRSSGANVLTF	TGTGCCAGCCGGAGCTCTGGGGCCAACGTCCTGACTTTC
-	TRBD1	TRBV19	TRBJ2-2	CASSIRRTGGLGTGELFF	TGTGCCAGTAGTATCCGCCGGACAGGGGGCTTAGGCACCGGGGAGCTGTTTTTT
few	TRBD1	TRBV13	TRBJ2-3	CASSLGTGGFLNTDTQYF	TGTGCCAGCAGCCTCGGGACAGGGGGTTTCCTAAACACAGATACGCAGTATTTT
-	-	TRBV6-5	TRBJ2-1	CASSYGGYNNEQFF	TGTGCCAGCAGTTACGGAGGGTATAACAATGAGCAGTTCTTC